This T cell receptor (beta chain) comes out of a study of T-cell memory formation after mild COVID-19. This clonotype showed up many times. Its antigen is as yet unknown. A single record per CDR3 protein comes from TCRdb applying MiXCR to the 5' RACE reads. The data contain a few hundred thousand distinct CDR3 sequences, roughly 23% of them singletons. Study-level results: CD4+ clones that contracted lay mainly in CM and EM; CD8+ ones lay in EMRA.

There are 15 residues in the CDR3. The J segment lost 1 base and the V segment lost 4 bases, leaving 4 bases of the junction unmatched. Germline V gene lookup returns CDR1 SGHRS and CDR2 YFSETQ. The chain links TRBV5-1 to TRBJ2-5; 10 positions match TRBD2. This TCR was recovered from an adult woman who had mild COVID-19 (a few samples of this study predate the infection). Cell type and time point are not known. Sample: PBMCs or a T cell subset sorted from them (not recorded which). The CDR3 is CASSLGTSVQETQYF. The CDR3 nucleotides are TGCGCCAGCAGCCTGGGGACTAGCGTCCAAGAGACCCAGTACTTC.